This T cell receptor (beta chain) is from a study of blood T cell repertoires in COVID-19. The overall study: Samples of COVID-19 (acute and convalescent) were obtained from the United States, Italy and Spain. T cells, B-cell-depleted T cells, or PBMCs supplied cDNA or gDNA.

Generated by immunoSEQ multiplex PCR, the TCRdb table keeps only in-frame clones and is missing some. This sample carries 140,000 to 150,000 clones, approximately 90% of them seen once, and the ten largest clones take more than 1%. This CDR3 spans 17 amino acids. The V end lost 1 base, the J end lost 3 bases, and 18 bases lay between the germline ends. Germline V gene sequence: CDR1 MNHEY, CDR2 SVGEGT. Participant ages covered about 18 to 89 years across about two dozen US areas. Sequences were obtained from PBMCs or T cells enriched from blood (not recorded which). The V call is TRBV6-2 or TRBV6-3, the J call TRBJ1-1; no definite D call. This TCR came from a woman in her 30s with acute COVID-19. As DNA, the CDR3 is TGTGCCAGCAGTTACTTGGGCTTCGAAGCCAAAGACACTGAAGCTTTCTTT. It specifies CASSYLGFEAKDTEAFF.